The 5 T cell receptor beta chains in this list originate from one sample, sequenced in a study of T-cell memory formation after mild COVID-19. TCRdb re-derived calls from the 5' RACE reads in MiXCR, one entry per CDR3 protein. The table includes approximately 560,000 distinct CDR3 sequences, around 16% detected once. Material for sequencing was PBMCs or a T cell subset sorted from them (not recorded which). These TCRs come from an adult woman who had mild COVID-19 (a few samples of this study predate the infection). Cell type and time point are not known.

This clonotype was observed a handful of times. The gene calls are TRBV24-1 and TRBJ2-5; tentative D call: TRBD1 (5 bases). Trimming shortened V by 9 bases and J by 4 bases, and 14 bases separated the two germline ends. This CDR3 is built from 13 residues. Per the germline V gene, CDR1 is KGHDR and CDR2 is SFDVKD. Here the CDR3 DNA reads TGTGCCACCGGCAAGGCAGGGCGAGAGACCCAGTACTTC. It translates to CATGKAGRETQYF.

This clonotype was found many times. The V and J genes are TRBV6-6 and TRBJ2-5; 7 bases agree with TRBD2. V trimming: 4 bases; J trimming: 3 bases; junction bases outside the gene matches: 14. The CDR3 is 17 amino acids. From germline, CDR1 is MNHNY and CDR2 SVGAGI (reference sequence). CDR3 coding DNA: TGTGCCAGCAGTTCCTCCTTCACTAGCGTAGGGAAAGAGACCCAGTACTTC. Translating it yields CASSSSFTSVGKETQYF.

The table lists this clonotype with many counts. The chain is built from TRBV7-3 and TRBJ2-2; D unresolved. V gave up 1 base and J gave up 7 bases, with 10 bases separating them. This CDR3 comprises 14 residues. Germline V gives CDR1 SGHTA, CDR2 FQGTGA. CDR3 amino acids: CASSLRPGIGELFF. CDR3 coding DNA: TGTGCCAGCAGCTTAAGGCCGGGTATCGGGGAGCTGTTTTTT.

This clonotype turned up a few times. This chain joins TRBV5-1 and TRBJ1-1, with D possibly being TRBD1 (6 bases). Deletions cut 4 bases from V and 7 bases from J, with 20 bases between. The CDR3 has 15 amino acids. The germline V gene encodes CDR1 SGHRS and CDR2 YFSETQ. The CDR3 sequence: CASSPRGGDNGEAFF. CDR3 nucleotide sequence: TGCGCCAGCAGCCCGAGGGGGGGGGATAACGGTGAAGCTTTCTTT.

V is TRBV6-6 and J is TRBJ2-5; D unclear. V shed 2 bases and J shed 3 bases, with 4 bases lying between them. The CDR3 sequence is 12 residues long. Germline V gene lookup returns CDR1 MNHNY and CDR2 SVGAGI (reference sequence). The CDR3 loop reads CASSYGKETQYF. For the CDR3, the DNA is TGTGCCAGCAGTTACGGGAAAGAGACCCAGTACTTC.